Below, 9 T cell receptor beta chains from the same sample are listed, as sequenced in a study of T cells in Graves' hyperthyroidism and ophthalmopathy. RNA transcripts provided the source from which TCR beta CDR3 regions were amplified. HTBI primers were employed in a first-round RT-PCR of the TCR CDR3. TCRdb reanalysed the multiplex PCR reads using MiXCR and keeps one entry per CDR3 protein. The repertoire holds around 600,000 distinct CDR3 sequences, with 14% as singletons. The specimen sequenced was blood. The receptors were gathered from a woman between 18 and 29 years old with Graves' ophthalmopathy.

This clonotype occurred a few times. The CDR3, as DNA: TGTGCCAGCAGCTTAGGGGCAGGGGGAACTTCACCCCTCCACTTT. Its translation is CASSLGAGGTSPLHF. This rearrangement joins TRBV7-3 to TRBJ1-6; 7 nucleotides match TRBD1. V gave up 2 bases and J gave up 9 bases; unmatched junction bases: 7. Germline V lookup: CDR1 SGHTA, CDR2 FQGTGA. The CDR3 extends over 15 amino acids.

This clonotype has more than one count but fewer than ten. The chain couples TRBV4-3 to TRBJ1-5, with D perhaps matching TRBD1 (5 bases). The CDR3 has 15 residues. Trimming stripped 0 bases from V and 8 bases from J, with 14 bases between. Germline assignment: CDR1 LGHNA and CDR2 YSLEER. CDR3 DNA sequence: TGCGCCAGCAGCCAAGAGACGGGGGGATTCGAGCCCCAGCATTTT. Translated: CASSQETGGFEPQHF.

The chain uses TRBV19 and TRBJ1-2, with 8 bases fitting TRBD1. Germline V gene sequence: CDR1 LNHDA, CDR2 SQIVND (reference sequence). The CDR3 consists of 15 residues. Trimming cost V 5 bases and J 4 bases; bases outside gene matches: 9. The CDR3 coding sequence is TGTGCCAGTAGTCCCCGACAGGGGAATGCCTATGGCTACACCTTC. Translating it yields CASSPRQGNAYGYTF.

The V gene is TRBV7-2, the J gene TRBJ2-5; 11 positions agree with TRBD2. The CDR3 has 16 amino acids. Germline V gene lookup returns CDR1 SGHTA and CDR2 FQGNSA. Trimming took 5 bases from V and 4 from J; bases not matched to a gene: 9. The CDR3 nucleotides are TGTGCCAGCAGCCGAACTAGCGGGAGCGGGCGAGAGACCCAGTACTTC. Protein: CASSRTSGSGRETQYF.

About this clonotype: This may stem from a read error, because a much larger clone lies one nucleotide away. The V and J genes are TRBV6-2 or TRBV6-3 and TRBJ2-1; no reliable D call. In germline, CDR1 is MNHEY, CDR2 SVGEGT. V lost 5 bases to trimming and J lost 10 bases, with 21 bases between them. This CDR3 region has 15 residues. The CDR3 protein is CASSMDRWPSYEQFF. The CDR3 nucleotides read TGTGCCAGCAGTATGGATAGGTGGCCCTCCTACGAGCAGTTCTTC.

This clonotype was counted many times. J is TRBJ2-3 and V is TRBV3-1; 9 bases map to TRBD2. The CDR3 has 17 amino acids. The ends lost 1 base at V and 3 bases at J; junction bases unmatched: 8. The germline V gene encodes CDR1 LGHDT and CDR2 YNNKEL (reference sequence). The DNA for the CDR3 is TGTGCCAGCAGCCAAGGTCGCCTAGCGGGACGGACAGATACGCAGTATTTT. This sequence encodes CASSQGRLAGRTDTQYF.

This chain uses TRBV29-1 with TRBJ2-7; either TRBD1 or TRBD2 may fit D (6 bases each). The germline V and J ends were trimmed by 3 bases and 0 bases, with 15 bases remaining between them. The germline gives CDR1 SQVTM, CDR2 ANQGSEA. There are 15 residues in the CDR3. The CDR3 DNA reads TGCAGCGTTGAGTCTCGACGGGGGCACTCCTACGAGCAGTACTTC. This sequence encodes CSVESRRGHSYEQYF.

This clonotype was seen a few times. It may be a read error: a sequence one base away is much more abundant. Because it lacks the conserved phenylalanine or tryptophan at the end, this CDR3 is likely a read error. The chain links TRBV20-1 to TRBJ1-1, with D possibly being TRBD1 (5 bases). CDR3 size: 13 residues. The ends were cut back, 2 bases at V and 2 bases at J, with 9 bases in the middle. CDR1 is DFQATT and CDR2 is SNEGSKA in the germline V gene (reference sequence). Written as DNA, the CDR3 is TGCAGTGCTAGAAGTAGGGGCAACACTGAAGCTTTCTTG. Amino acids: CSARSRGNTEAFL.

Ten or more counts support this clonotype. This rearrangement joins TRBV2 to TRBJ1-2; no definite D call. Germline V gene lookup returns CDR1 SNHLY and CDR2 FYNNEI. The CDR3 is made up of 11 amino acids. Deletions cut 1 base from V and 10 bases from J, with 7 bases between. CDR3 coding DNA: TGTGCCAGCAGTGAAGTTAACAACTACACCTTC. Amino acids: CASSEVNNYTF.